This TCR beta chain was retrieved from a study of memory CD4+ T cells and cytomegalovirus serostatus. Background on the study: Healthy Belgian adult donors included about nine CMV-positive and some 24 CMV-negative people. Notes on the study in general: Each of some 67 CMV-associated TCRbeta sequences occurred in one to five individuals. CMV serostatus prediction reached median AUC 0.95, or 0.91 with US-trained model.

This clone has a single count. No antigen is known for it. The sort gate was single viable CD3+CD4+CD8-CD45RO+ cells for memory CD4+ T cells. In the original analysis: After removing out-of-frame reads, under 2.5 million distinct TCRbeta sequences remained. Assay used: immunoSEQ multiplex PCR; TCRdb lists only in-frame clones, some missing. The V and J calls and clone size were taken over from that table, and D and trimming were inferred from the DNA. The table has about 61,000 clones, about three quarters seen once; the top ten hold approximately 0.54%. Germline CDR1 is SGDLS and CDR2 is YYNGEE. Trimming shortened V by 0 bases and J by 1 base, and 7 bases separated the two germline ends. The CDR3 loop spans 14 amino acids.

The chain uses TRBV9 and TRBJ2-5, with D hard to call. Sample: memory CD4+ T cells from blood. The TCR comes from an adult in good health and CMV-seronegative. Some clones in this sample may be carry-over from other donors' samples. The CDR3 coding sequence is TGTGCCAGCAGCGTAGCTTCAGGCCAAGAGACCCAGTACTTC. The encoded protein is CASSVASGQETQYF.